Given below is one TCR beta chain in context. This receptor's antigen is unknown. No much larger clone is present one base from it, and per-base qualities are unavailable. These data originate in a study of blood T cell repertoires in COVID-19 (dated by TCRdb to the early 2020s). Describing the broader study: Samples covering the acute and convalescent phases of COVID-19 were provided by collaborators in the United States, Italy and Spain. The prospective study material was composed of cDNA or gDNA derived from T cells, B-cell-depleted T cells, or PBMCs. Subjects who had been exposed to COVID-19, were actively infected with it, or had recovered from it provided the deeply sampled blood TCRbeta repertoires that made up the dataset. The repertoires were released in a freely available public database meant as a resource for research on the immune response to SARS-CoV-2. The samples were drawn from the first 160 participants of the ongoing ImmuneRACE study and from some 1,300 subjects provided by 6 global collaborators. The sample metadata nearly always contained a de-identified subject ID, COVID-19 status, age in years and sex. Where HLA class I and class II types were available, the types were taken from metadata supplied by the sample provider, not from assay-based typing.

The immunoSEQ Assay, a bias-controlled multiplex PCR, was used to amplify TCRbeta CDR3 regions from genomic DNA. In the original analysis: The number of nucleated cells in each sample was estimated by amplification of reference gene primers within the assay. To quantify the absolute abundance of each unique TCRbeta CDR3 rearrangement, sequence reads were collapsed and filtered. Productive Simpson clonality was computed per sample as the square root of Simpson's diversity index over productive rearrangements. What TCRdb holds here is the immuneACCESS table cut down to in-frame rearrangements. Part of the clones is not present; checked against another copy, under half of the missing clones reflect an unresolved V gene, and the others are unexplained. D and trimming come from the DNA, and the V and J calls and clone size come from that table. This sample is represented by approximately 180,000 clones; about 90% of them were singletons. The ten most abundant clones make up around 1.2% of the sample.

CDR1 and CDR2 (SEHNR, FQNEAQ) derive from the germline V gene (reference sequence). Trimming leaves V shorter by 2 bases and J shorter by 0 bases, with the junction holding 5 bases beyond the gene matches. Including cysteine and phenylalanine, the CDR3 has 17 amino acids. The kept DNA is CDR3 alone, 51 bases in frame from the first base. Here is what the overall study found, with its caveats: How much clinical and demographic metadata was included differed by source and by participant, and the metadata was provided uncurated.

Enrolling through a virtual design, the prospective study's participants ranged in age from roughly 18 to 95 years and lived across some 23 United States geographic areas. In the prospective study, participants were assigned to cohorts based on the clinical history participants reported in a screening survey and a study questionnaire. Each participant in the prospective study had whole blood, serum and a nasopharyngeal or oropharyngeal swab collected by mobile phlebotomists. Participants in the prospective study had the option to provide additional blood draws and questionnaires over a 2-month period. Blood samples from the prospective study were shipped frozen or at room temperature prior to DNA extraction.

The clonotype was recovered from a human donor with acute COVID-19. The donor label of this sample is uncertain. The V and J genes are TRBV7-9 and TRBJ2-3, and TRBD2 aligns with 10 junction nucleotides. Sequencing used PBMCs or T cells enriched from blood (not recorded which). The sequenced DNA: TGTGCCAGCAGCTTAATCAATAGCGGGGGGAGCACAGATACGCAGTATTTT. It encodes CASSLINSGGSTDTQYF.